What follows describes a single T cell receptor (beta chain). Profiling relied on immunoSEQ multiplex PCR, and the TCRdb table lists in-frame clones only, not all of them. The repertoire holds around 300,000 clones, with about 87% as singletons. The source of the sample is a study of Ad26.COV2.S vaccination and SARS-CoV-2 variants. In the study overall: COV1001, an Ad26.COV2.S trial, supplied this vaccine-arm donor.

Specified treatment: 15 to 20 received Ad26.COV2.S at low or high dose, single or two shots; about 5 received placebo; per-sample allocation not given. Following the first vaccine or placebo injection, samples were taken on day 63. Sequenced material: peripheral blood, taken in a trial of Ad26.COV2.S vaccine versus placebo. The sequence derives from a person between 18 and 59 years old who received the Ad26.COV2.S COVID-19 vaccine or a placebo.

The DNA for the CDR3 is TGTGCCAGCAGCTTAGCTAATAGCGGGAGGTACGAGCAGTACTTC. Amino acids: CASSLANSGRYEQYF. The rearrangement joins TRBV7-6 to TRBJ2-7; TRBD2 matches 10 bases. V shed 0 bases and J 4 bases; nucleotides not matched to a gene: 3. CDR1 is SGHVS, CDR2 FNYEAQ, per germline. This CDR3 is 15 amino acids long.